The clone carrying this T cell receptor beta chain was found a few times. Its antigen remains unknown. This specimen belongs to a study of blood T cells in healthy people across ages. This CDR3 contains 16 residues. From germline, CDR1 is SGHTA and CDR2 FQGTGA. V lost 1 base and J 7 bases, leaving 20 bases between the germline ends. Combining a sample-barcoded 5' primer with a J-beta primer mix, a second PCR ran for roughly 7 to 11 cycles. TCRdb reanalysed the 5' RACE reads using MiXCR and keeps one entry per CDR3 protein. This table has about 780,000 distinct CDR3 sequences, roughly 25% appearing once. Study results and caveats: Diversity figures based on one million T cells were deemed too low. Versus aged donors, long-lived donors had higher diversity and more naive CD4+ cells.

The sample was also linked to a second study, of T cells of mothers and their children. That work states: The M1S primer of the second PCR added sample barcodes and 2-4 random nucleotides.

The TCR comes from a boy between 10 and 17 years old in good health. The sample consisted of blood. The gene calls are TRBV7-3 and TRBJ2-7; perhaps TRBD2 as D (5 bases). CDR3 protein: CASSLMDGMLRREQYF. In DNA, the CDR3 is TGTGCCAGCAGCTTAATGGACGGGATGCTACGGAGGGAGCAGTACTTC.